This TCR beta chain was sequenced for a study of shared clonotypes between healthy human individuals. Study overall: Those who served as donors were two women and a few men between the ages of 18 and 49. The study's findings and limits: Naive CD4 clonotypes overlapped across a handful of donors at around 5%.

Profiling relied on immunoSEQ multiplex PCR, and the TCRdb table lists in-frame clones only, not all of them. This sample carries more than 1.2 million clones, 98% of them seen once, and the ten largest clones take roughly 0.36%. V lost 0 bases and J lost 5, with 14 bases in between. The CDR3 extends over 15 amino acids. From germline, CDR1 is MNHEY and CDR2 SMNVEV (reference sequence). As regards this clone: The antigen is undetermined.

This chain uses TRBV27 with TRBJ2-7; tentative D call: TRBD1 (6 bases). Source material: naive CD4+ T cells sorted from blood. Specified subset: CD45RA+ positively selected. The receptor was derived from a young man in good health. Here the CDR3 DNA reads TGTGCCAGCAGTTTATCTCACGGGAAGGGGGACGAGCAGTACTTC. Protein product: CASSLSHGKGDEQYF.